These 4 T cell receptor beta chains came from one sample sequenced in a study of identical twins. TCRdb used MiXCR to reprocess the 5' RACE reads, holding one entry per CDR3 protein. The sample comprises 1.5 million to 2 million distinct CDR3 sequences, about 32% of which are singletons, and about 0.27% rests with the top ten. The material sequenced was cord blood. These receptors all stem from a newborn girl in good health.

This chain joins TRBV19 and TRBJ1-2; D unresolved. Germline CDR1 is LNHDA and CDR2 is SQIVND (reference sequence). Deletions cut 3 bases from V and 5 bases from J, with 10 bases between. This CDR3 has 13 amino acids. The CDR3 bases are TGTGCCAGTAGTATGCGGGTGCGGTATGGCTACACCTTC. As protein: CASSMRVRYGYTF.

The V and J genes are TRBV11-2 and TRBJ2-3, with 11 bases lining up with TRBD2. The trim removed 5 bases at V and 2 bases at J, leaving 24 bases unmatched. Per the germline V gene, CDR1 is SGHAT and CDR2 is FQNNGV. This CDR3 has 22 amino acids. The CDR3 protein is CASSVAPIAGGLWSVPTDTQYF. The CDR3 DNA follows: TGTGCCAGCAGCGTCGCCCCGATAGCGGGGGGGCTTTGGAGTGTCCCCACAGATACGCAGTATTTT.

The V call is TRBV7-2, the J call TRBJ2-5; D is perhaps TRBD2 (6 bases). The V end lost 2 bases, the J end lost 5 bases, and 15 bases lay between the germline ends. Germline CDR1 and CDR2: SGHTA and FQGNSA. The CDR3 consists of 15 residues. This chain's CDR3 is CASSLTPLAMETQYF. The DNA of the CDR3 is TGTGCCAGCAGCTTAACCCCTCTAGCGATGGAGACCCAGTACTTC.

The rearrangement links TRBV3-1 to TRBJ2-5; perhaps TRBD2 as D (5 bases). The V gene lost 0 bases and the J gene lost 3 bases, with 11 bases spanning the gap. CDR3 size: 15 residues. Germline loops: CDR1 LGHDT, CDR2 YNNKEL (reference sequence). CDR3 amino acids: CASSQERVWEETQYF. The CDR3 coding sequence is TGTGCCAGCAGCCAAGAGCGGGTGTGGGAAGAGACCCAGTACTTC.